The 31 T cell receptor beta chains below all came from one sample that was sequenced in a study of blood T cell repertoires in COVID-19. This table comes from immunoSEQ multiplex PCR, and its TCRdb copy is limited to in-frame clones, with some not included. Among some 35,000 clones, 80% to 90% were seen once, and the ten largest hold about 14%. Input material: peripheral blood. These receptors came from a man aged 60-69 years with active COVID-19.

The chain is built from TRBV28 and TRBJ2-5; 7 nucleotides align to TRBD1. Trimming took 1 base from V and 4 from J; bases not matched to a gene: 15. CDR1 is MDHEN, CDR2 SYDVKM, per germline. The CDR3 contains 18 residues. As DNA, the CDR3 is TGTGCCAGCAGTTTATCCCCGGGGTTAGGGGGCGTCTCAGAGACCCAGTACTTC. Translating it yields CASSLSPGLGGVSETQYF.

V is TRBV9 and J is TRBJ1-1, with TRBD1 matching over 7 bases. The CDR3 loop spans 15 amino acids. The J segment lost 6 bases and the V segment lost 0 bases, leaving 8 bases of the junction unmatched. Germline values: CDR1 SGDLS, CDR2 YYNGEE. The CDR3: CASSVDGGGSAEAFF. CDR3 nucleotides: TGTGCCAGCAGCGTAGACGGAGGGGGCTCGGCTGAAGCTTTCTTT.

The CDR3 DNA follows: TGTGCTAGTGGTTCAGCGTCGACTAGCGGGAGGCGCGAGCAGTACTTC. Its translation: CASGSASTSGRREQYF. The V gene is TRBV12-5, the J gene TRBJ2-7, with 13 nucleotides matching TRBD2. J gave up 6 bases and V 4 bases, and 9 bases lay outside the gene matches. The CDR3 has 16 residues. Per germline, CDR1 LGHNT and CDR2 FRNRAP.

V gene TRBV7-3 combines with J gene TRBJ2-2; TRBD2 is a possible D gene (6 bases). Per the germline V gene, CDR1 is SGHTA and CDR2 is FQGTGA. This CDR3 contains 16 residues. V lost 7 bases, J lost 5 bases, and 20 bases lay in between. CDR3 loop: CASTRAGTRETGELFF. The CDR3 nucleotides are TGTGCCAGCACCCGGGCGGGGACCAGGGAAACCGGGGAGCTGTTTTTT.

V and J are TRBV19 and TRBJ1-4, with 10 positions matching TRBD1. This CDR3 comprises 14 residues. The V gene's germline CDR1 is LNHDA and CDR2 SQIVND (reference sequence). V lost 5 bases, J lost 7 bases, and 4 bases stayed unmatched. Here the CDR3 reads CASSGTGVLEKLFF. In nucleotides, the CDR3 is TGTGCCAGTAGTGGGACAGGGGTCCTTGAAAAACTGTTTTTT.

The chain's CDR3 is CASRLTGSSYGYTF. The CDR3 DNA reads TGTGCCAGCAGACTGACAGGGTCTTCGTATGGCTACACCTTC. The genes are TRBV6-5 and TRBJ1-2; 7 bases agree with TRBD1. The CDR3 spans 14 residues. Germline assignment: CDR1 MNHEY and CDR2 SVGAGI. V lost 6 bases and J lost 5; bases outside the gene matches: 9.

The genes are TRBV18 and TRBJ2-1; 12 nucleotides agree with TRBD1. Germline lookup yields CDR1 KGHSH and CDR2 LQKENI. CDR3 size: 16 residues. Trimming took 3 bases from V and 6 from J; bases not matched to a gene: 6. CDR3 residues: CASSPAGTGGPNEQFF. As DNA, the CDR3 is TGTGCCAGCTCACCGGCCGGGACAGGGGGCCCCAATGAGCAGTTCTTC.

DNA of the CDR3: TGCGCCAGCAGCTTTTTATCCCCTTTTGATCAGTCCTACAATGAGCAGTTCTTC. Translated, it gives CASSFLSPFDQSYNEQFF. The chain recombines TRBV5-1 with TRBJ2-1; D not resolved. Germline V CDR1 and CDR2: SGHRS, YFSETQ. CDR3 length equals 18 residues. V was trimmed by 2 bases and J by 1 base, leaving 19 bases between them.

CDR3 sequence: CASTPESQNTEAFF. The CDR3 coding sequence is TGTGCCAGCACCCCGGAGAGTCAGAACACTGAAGCTTTCTTT. The rearrangement uses TRBV3-1 (or the pseudogene TRBV3-2) and TRBJ1-1, with D unresolved. CDR1 LGHDT and CDR2 YNNKEL come from the germline V gene (reference sequence). V lost 7 bases, J lost 1 base, and 13 bases lay in between. This CDR3 has 14 amino acids.

The table lists this clone with a count of one. CDR3 protein: CASSYGAVTPQETQYF. CDR3 DNA: TGTGCCAGCAGTTATGGGGCTGTAACCCCCCAAGAGACCCAGTACTTC. This chain connects TRBV28 to TRBJ2-5, with D possibly TRBD1 on 5 matching bases. Germline CDR1 reads MDHEN; CDR2 reads SYDVKM. V lost 4 bases, J lost 1 base, and 16 bases lay in between. The CDR3 contains 16 residues.

CDR3 nucleotide sequence: TGTGCCAGCAGCCGCTATTGGACAGGGGACTACGAGCAGTACTTC. Translating it yields CASSRYWTGDYEQYF. The chain couples TRBV11-2 to TRBJ2-7, with 9 positions matching TRBD1. CDR1 SGHAT and CDR2 FQNNGV come from the germline V gene. The length of the CDR3 is 15 residues. V was clipped by 5 bases and J by 3 bases; unmatched bases: 8.

This chain joins TRBV2 and TRBJ2-1, with D possibly TRBD2 on 5 matching bases. The CDR3 runs 15 residues. V was clipped by 3 bases and J by 8 bases, with 17 bases between them. Germline CDR1 SNHLY, CDR2 FYNNEI. CDR3 sequence (DNA): TGTGCCAGCAGTGATTCCCTGGGCGCCGGGGATGAGCAGTTCTTC. It is translated as CASSDSLGAGDEQFF.

The chain joins TRBV7-3 to TRBJ2-6; 7 bases agree with TRBD1. Unmatched junction bases numbered 9, after V lost 6 bases and J lost 4 bases. The CDR3 runs to 16 residues. The germline CDR1 and CDR2 sequences are SGHTA and FQGTGA. CDR3 nucleotide sequence: TGTGCCAGCAGTCTAGGCACAGGGGCAGGGGCCAACGTCCTGACTTTC. Protein: CASSLGTGAGANVLTF.

The J gene is TRBJ2-1, the V gene TRBV25-1; TRBD2 matches 7 bases. Germline V gene sequence: CDR1 MGHDK, CDR2 SYGVNS. Trimming took 5 bases from V and 2 from J; bases not matched to a gene: 3. There are 14 residues in the CDR3. CDR3 DNA: TGTGCCAGCAGTACCCTAGCGGCCTACAATGAGCAGTTCTTC. Its protein is CASSTLAAYNEQFF.

This clone appeared once. The chain employs TRBV4-1 and TRBJ2-5; 12 bases align to TRBD2. V lost 1 base, J lost 4 bases, and 4 bases stayed unmatched. CDR1 is MGHRA, CDR2 YSYEKL, per germline. The CDR3 is 16 residues long. The CDR3 DNA is TGCGCCAGCAGCCAAGGGTCTAGCGGGAGGGGAGAGACCCAGTACTTC. Its translation is CASSQGSSGRGETQYF.

This clone was counted a few times. The V gene is TRBV5-4, the J gene TRBJ2-2; 10 bases are shared with TRBD1. The CDR3 totals 16 residues. Germline CDR1 and CDR2: SGHNT and YYREEE (reference sequence). The trim removed 5 bases at V and 5 bases at J, leaving 9 bases unmatched. CDR3 DNA: TGTGCCAGCAGATTTAGGACAGGGGGTTCAACCGGGGAGCTGTTTTTT. Its translation: CASRFRTGGSTGELFF.

V is TRBV7-6 and J is TRBJ2-1, with TRBD2 matching over 8 bases. This CDR3 region has 17 residues. From germline, CDR1 is SGHVS and CDR2 FNYEAQ. V lost 0 bases to trimming and J lost 3 bases; unmatched junction nucleotides: 7. The DNA of the CDR3 is TGTGCCAGCAGCTTAGCGCGCACTAGCGGTTACTACAATGAGCAGTTCTTC. It translates to CASSLARTSGYYNEQFF.

The V and J genes are TRBV28 and TRBJ1-5; unclear D gene. V was trimmed by 2 bases and J by 6 bases, leaving 5 bases between them. The CDR3 is 12 amino acids. Germline CDR1 reads MDHEN; CDR2 reads SYDVKM. The CDR3 DNA sequence: TGTGCCAGCAGTTTAGCGTCTCAGCCCCAGCATTTT. It specifies CASSLASQPQHF.

The sample holds one count of this clone. This chain links TRBV6-5 with TRBJ2-5; 7 bases match TRBD2. V trimming: 0 bases; J trimming: 3 bases; junction bases outside the gene matches: 7. Germline V gene sequence: CDR1 MNHEY, CDR2 SVGAGI. This CDR3 contains 16 residues. CDR3 coding DNA: TGTGCCAGCAGTTACTCAGGTTTCCTAGCGGAAGAGACCCAGTACTTC. Translated: CASSYSGFLAEETQYF.

The chain links TRBV13 to TRBJ2-7, with D tentatively TRBD2 (5 bases). Between the trimmed V and J ends, which lost 5 bases and 2 bases, there was a span of 7 bases. The CDR3 has 12 amino acids. Germline CDR1 is PRHDT and CDR2 is FYEKMQ (reference sequence). DNA for the CDR3: TGTGCCAGCAGCACTAGAACCTACGAGCAGTACTTC. Translation: CASSTRTYEQYF.

The chain employs TRBV12-3 or TRBV12-4 and TRBJ2-1, with a tentative D call TRBD2 (5 bases). The CDR3 sequence is 12 residues long. V lost 3 bases to trimming and J lost 5 bases, with 5 bases between them. CDR3 nucleotides: TGTGCCAGCAGTTTGAGGGACAATGAGCAGTTCTTC. This translates into CASSLRDNEQFF.

There are a few counts of this clone. J is TRBJ2-6 and V is TRBV9; D unresolved. The length of the CDR3 is 17 residues. Germline lookup yields CDR1 SGDLS and CDR2 YYNGEE. V lost 0 bases to trimming and J lost 0 bases, with 10 bases between them. This CDR3 is CASSVGRASSGANVLTF. The CDR3 nucleotides read TGTGCCAGCAGCGTAGGGAGAGCTTCCTCTGGGGCCAACGTCCTGACTTTC.

This chain connects TRBV5-1 to TRBJ1-4; D gene unclear. Trimming pared 4 bases from V and 0 bases from J, leaving 13 bases between. This CDR3 region has 16 residues. Germline lookup yields CDR1 SGHRS and CDR2 YFSETQ. CDR3 sequence (DNA): TGCGCCAGCAGCCCCCGGACGGGAGCAACTAATGAAAAACTGTTTTTT. This codes for CASSPRTGATNEKLFF.

As DNA, the CDR3 is TGCGCCAGCAGCCGACAGGACCCCCGGAATGAGCAGTTCTTC. This encodes CASSRQDPRNEQFF. The chain combines TRBV5-1 with TRBJ2-1; possibly TRBD1 for D (6 bases). Germline V gene lookup returns CDR1 SGHRS and CDR2 YFSETQ. CDR3 length: 14 amino acids. V lost 4 bases and J 7 bases, leaving 15 bases between the germline ends.

The V gene is TRBV5-5, the J gene TRBJ2-7; 8 positions match TRBD1. CDR1 and CDR2 (germline): SGHKS, YYEKEE (reference sequence). J lost 3 bases, V lost 0 bases, and 5 bases had no gene match. The CDR3 is 15 amino acids. CDR3 bases: TGTGCCAGCAGCTTGGGGCCAGGGGGCTTCTACGAGCAGTACTTC. It encodes CASSLGPGGFYEQYF.

The chain couples TRBV7-8 to TRBJ1-5; D is possibly TRBD1 (6 bases). Germline values: CDR1 SGHVS, CDR2 FQNEAQ. CDR3 length: 15 residues. The V end was cut by 1 base, the J end by 2 bases, with 9 bases between. The chain's CDR3 is CASSLGAGGNQPQHF. Here the CDR3 DNA reads TGTGCCAGCAGCTTAGGGGCAGGGGGCAATCAGCCCCAGCATTTT.

This rearrangement joins TRBV5-4 to TRBJ2-6; 7 nucleotides match TRBD1. This CDR3 contains 16 residues. The V gene end was trimmed by 4 bases and the J gene end by 0 bases; junction bases not matched to a gene: 4. Germline V gene sequence: CDR1 SGHNT, CDR2 YYREEE (reference sequence). The CDR3 region has the DNA TGTGCCAGCAGCCCGACAGGGTTCTCTGGGGCCAACGTCCTGACTTTC. Amino acids: CASSPTGFSGANVLTF.

This clone was picked up one time. V usage is TRBV28 and J usage is TRBJ2-1, with 9 bases matching TRBD2. Germline V gene data show CDR1 as MDHEN and CDR2 as SYDVKM. The CDR3 is 14 residues long. Unmatched junction bases numbered 10, after V lost 9 bases and J lost 7 bases. The CDR3: CASQGSGRGNEQFF. CDR3 DNA sequence: TGTGCCAGTCAAGGTAGCGGGAGAGGAAATGAGCAGTTCTTC.

V gene TRBV2 combines with J gene TRBJ2-1, with 15 bases aligning to TRBD2. CDR1 SNHLY and CDR2 FYNNEI come from the germline V gene. The V segment lost 6 bases and the J segment 4 bases; nucleotides outside the gene matches: 7. The CDR3 sequence is 17 residues long. The CDR3, as DNA: TGTGCCAGCAGCGGACTAGCGGGAGGGATAATTTACAATGAGCAGTTCTTC. It specifies CASSGLAGGIIYNEQFF.

In this sample, this clone turned up a few times. The V gene is TRBV4-1, the J gene TRBJ2-7; TRBD2 is a possible D gene (6 bases). This CDR3 comprises 17 residues. The germline gives CDR1 MGHRA, CDR2 YSYEKL. V dropped 1 base and J dropped 0 bases, with 16 bases sitting between them. The CDR3 region is CASSQVGGGIHSYEQYF. CDR3 bases: TGCGCCAGCAGCCAAGTGGGCGGCGGGATTCACTCCTACGAGCAGTACTTC.

The V call is TRBV9, the J call TRBJ2-6; 10 nucleotides match TRBD2. The germline V gene has CDR1 SGDLS and CDR2 YYNGEE. This CDR3 contains 18 residues. Trimming cost V 0 bases and J 3 bases; bases outside gene matches: 6. This CDR3 is CASSVDPSGSSGANVLTF. CDR3 sequence (DNA): TGTGCCAGCAGCGTAGATCCTAGCGGGAGTAGTGGGGCCAACGTCCTGACTTTC.